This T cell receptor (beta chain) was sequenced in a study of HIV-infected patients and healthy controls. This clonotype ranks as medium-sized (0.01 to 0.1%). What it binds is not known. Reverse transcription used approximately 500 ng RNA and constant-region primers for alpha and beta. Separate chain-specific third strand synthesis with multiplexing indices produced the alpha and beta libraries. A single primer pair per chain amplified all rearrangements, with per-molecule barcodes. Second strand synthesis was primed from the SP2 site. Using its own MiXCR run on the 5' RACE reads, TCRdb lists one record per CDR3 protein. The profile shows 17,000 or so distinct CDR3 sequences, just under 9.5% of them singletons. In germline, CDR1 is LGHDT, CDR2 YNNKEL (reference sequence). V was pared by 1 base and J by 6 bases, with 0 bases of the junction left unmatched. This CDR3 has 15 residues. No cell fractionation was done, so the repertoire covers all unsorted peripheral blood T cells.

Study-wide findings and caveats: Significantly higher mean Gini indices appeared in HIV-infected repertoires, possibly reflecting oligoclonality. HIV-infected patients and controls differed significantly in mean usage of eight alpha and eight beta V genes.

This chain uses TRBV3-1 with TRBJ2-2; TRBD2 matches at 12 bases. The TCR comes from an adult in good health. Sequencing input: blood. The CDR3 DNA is TGTGCCAGCAGCCAAGGACTAGCGGGAGCCGGGGAGCTGTTTTTT. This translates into CASSQGLAGAGELFF.